This entry lists 17 T cell receptor beta chains sequenced from one sample in a study of technical replicates of blood from a handful of donors. This table comes from immunoSEQ multiplex PCR, and its TCRdb copy is limited to in-frame clones, with some not included. The repertoire includes approximately 16,000 clones, more than 75% of them detected once, and 11% sits in the top ten. The specimen sequenced was PBMCs. These receptors came from a human donor in good health.

By share, this clone ranks as medium-sized. The chain carries TRBV6-1 and TRBJ2-7; the D gene is possibly TRBD2 (6 bases). Germline-derived CDR1 and CDR2 are MNHNS and SASEGT. The ends were cut back, 1 base at V and 5 bases at J, with 15 bases in the middle. The CDR3 has 15 amino acids. CDR3 loop: CASSEDHGGWDEQYF. As DNA, the CDR3 is TGTGCCAGCAGTGAAGACCACGGAGGGTGGGACGAGCAGTACTTC.

The V call is TRBV15, the J call TRBJ2-1; 8 bases are shared with TRBD2. J was trimmed by 0 bases and V by 1 base; bases with no gene match: 11. Looked up from germline, CDR1 is LNHNV and CDR2 is YYDKDF (reference sequence). The CDR3 is 19 residues long. The CDR3: CATSRGASGLYGSYNEQFF. Written as DNA, the CDR3 is TGTGCCACCAGCAGAGGGGCTAGCGGGCTATACGGCTCCTACAATGAGCAGTTCTTC.

This clone appeared a single time. The V call is TRBV10-3, the J call TRBJ2-7; D gene uncertain. CDR3 length: 12 amino acids. From germline, CDR1 is ENHRY and CDR2 SYGVKD. Trimming removed 9 bases from V and 2 bases from J, with 11 bases in between. CDR3 DNA sequence: TGTGCCATAGGCCCGGGTGCCTACGAGCAGTACTTC. Translation gives CAIGPGAYEQYF.

The chain recombines TRBV27 with TRBJ1-1; D is perhaps TRBD1 (5 bases). Trimming took 5 bases from V and 0 from J, leaving 13 bases between them. Germline CDR1 is MNHEY and CDR2 is SMNVEV (reference sequence). CDR3 length: 15 residues. The DNA for the CDR3 is TGTGCCAGCAGTCCAATTCTAGGGGTGAACACTGAAGCTTTCTTT. It yields the protein CASSPILGVNTEAFF.

The rearrangement uses TRBV9 and TRBJ2-7, with 7 positions matching TRBD2. The CDR3 contains 15 residues. V was clipped by 4 bases and J by 2 bases; unmatched bases: 9. Germline loops: CDR1 SGDLS, CDR2 YYNGEE. CDR3 sequence (DNA): TGTGCCAGCAGCCGAGGACTAGACTTCCCCTACGAGCAGTACTTC. Amino acids: CASSRGLDFPYEQYF.

For the CDR3, the DNA is TGTGCCAGCAGCCTATCGGGACACTCCTACGAGCAGTACTTC. It is translated as CASSLSGHSYEQYF. V usage is TRBV21-1 and J usage is TRBJ2-7; the table's D call of TRBD1 was not tested on the DNA. TRBV21-1 is noted as a pseudogene. The CDR3 spans 14 residues.

The chain employs TRBV2 and TRBJ2-1; 7 bases line up with TRBD2. The trim removed 10 bases at V and 7 bases at J, leaving 13 bases unmatched. CDR3 length: 14 residues. In germline, CDR1 is SNHLY, CDR2 FYNNEI. CDR3 bases: TGTGCCACCTCACTAGCGCGAACTACGAATGAGCAGTTCTTC. Translation gives CATSLARTTNEQFF.

This chain uses TRBV7-9 with TRBJ2-7; D is possibly TRBD1 (6 bases). Looked up from germline, CDR1 is SEHNR and CDR2 is FQNEAQ (reference sequence). With 6 bases removed from V and 1 base from J, the gap between germline ends came to 22 bases. The CDR3 extends over 17 amino acids. The CDR3 protein is CASSPQLPGHISYEQYF. The CDR3 nucleotides read TGTGCCAGCAGTCCTCAACTTCCGGGACACATATCCTACGAGCAGTACTTC.

The chain joins TRBV27 to TRBJ2-7; D may be TRBD2 (5 bases). The CDR3 consists of 13 residues. V lost 0 bases and J lost 5, with 8 bases in between. Germline CDR1 and CDR2: MNHEY and SMNVEV (reference sequence). CDR3 sequence (DNA): TGTGCCAGCAGTTTATCTCCGGGGAACGAGCAGTACTTC. Amino acid sequence: CASSLSPGNEQYF.

The chain recombines TRBV4-2 with TRBJ2-7; the D gene is possibly TRBD2 (5 bases). V lost 0 bases to trimming and J lost 3 bases, with 15 bases between them. The CDR3 covers 16 residues. CDR1 is LGHNA, CDR2 YNFKEQ, per germline. DNA of the CDR3: TGTGCCAGCAGCCAAGAAGAGACGGGAATTAGCTACGAGCAGTACTTC. Amino acids: CASSQEETGISYEQYF.

The CDR3 coding sequence is TGTGCCAGCAGCAAAGAGGAAATCAGGACAGCGATCGCTCTCGACTATGGCTACACCTTC. Translating it yields CASSKEEIRTAIALDYGYTF. This chain links TRBV21-1 with TRBJ1-2; TRBD1, the table's D call, was not compared with the DNA. TRBV21-1 is deemed a pseudogene. The CDR3 sequence is 20 residues long.

The rearrangement uses TRBV19 and TRBJ2-1; possible D gene TRBD2, 5 bases. From germline, CDR1 is LNHDA and CDR2 SQIVND (reference sequence). The CDR3 is 15 residues long. V lost 0 bases and J 5 bases, leaving 11 bases between the germline ends. This CDR3 reads CASSIDRGLDNEQFF. The CDR3 region has the DNA TGTGCCAGTAGTATAGATCGGGGTTTGGACAATGAGCAGTTCTTC. The full variable domain, in which reference TRBV19 and TRBJ2-1 provide the parts outside the CDR3, is DGGITQSPKYLFRKEGQNVTLSCEQNLNHDAMYWYRQDPGQGLRLIYYSQIVNDFQKGDIAEGYSVSREKKESFPLTVTSAQKNPTAFYLCASSIDRGLDNEQFFGPGTRLTVL.

The count of this clone is one. The sample contains more than one DNA sequence encoding this CDR3. J is TRBJ2-6 and V is TRBV15, with D maybe TRBD1 (5 bases). Germline loops: CDR1 LNHNV, CDR2 YYDKDF (reference sequence). Trimming pared 3 bases from V and 4 bases from J, leaving 10 bases between. This CDR3 is built from 15 residues. The CDR3 DNA follows: TGTGCCACCAGCAGGGCAGGGTCCGGGGCCAACGTCCTGACTTTC. This gives the protein CATSRAGSGANVLTF.

The chain recombines TRBV18 with TRBJ2-7; a possible D gene is TRBD2 (6 bases). The germline V gene has CDR1 KGHSH and CDR2 LQKENI. The CDR3 runs 12 residues. The V end lost 6 bases, the J end lost 5 bases, and 11 bases lay between the germline ends. CDR3 bases: TGTGCCAGCTCCACACGGGGGAACGAGCAGTACTTC. Translated, it gives CASSTRGNEQYF.

The V call is TRBV15, the J call TRBJ2-4; 7 nucleotides line up with TRBD1. Germline assignment: CDR1 LNHNV and CDR2 YYDKDF (reference sequence). This CDR3 is 15 amino acids long. After removal of 0 bases from V and 5 bases from J, the junction contained 4 bases not matched to a gene. DNA of the CDR3: TGTGCCACCAGCAGAGATAGGGGGCCCCAAAACATTCAGTACTTC. Its protein product is CATSRDRGPQNIQYF.

The rearrangement uses TRBV28 and TRBJ2-7; D remains ambiguous. The CDR3 has 11 amino acids. Looked up from germline, CDR1 is MDHEN and CDR2 is SYDVKM. V dropped 10 bases and J dropped 7 bases, with 14 bases sitting between them. The CDR3, as DNA: TGTGCCACCTTAACCGCCCGGGAGCAGTACTTC. This translates into CATLTAREQYF.

The chain carries TRBV27 and TRBJ2-1; tentatively, D is TRBD2 (6 bases). Germline V gene data show CDR1 as MNHEY and CDR2 as SMNVEV (reference sequence). The CDR3 is 17 residues long. V was trimmed by 5 bases and J by 0 bases, leaving 17 bases between them. The CDR3 sequence: CASSRVRESGSYNEQFF. Written as DNA, the CDR3 is TGTGCCAGCAGTAGGGTCCGGGAGTCAGGCTCCTACAATGAGCAGTTCTTC.